This is a list of T cell receptor beta chains from one sample in a study of control samples from healthy donors and cancer patients. Sequenced by immunoSEQ multiplex PCR; TCRdb stores in-frame clones only, minus some. The repertoire holds about 130,000 clones, with around 92% as singletons. Sequenced input: PBMCs. The receptors stem from a man older than 75 with head and neck cancer. Each CDR3 is given without its conserved first and last residue.

length	V	CDR3
16	TRBV6-2/TRBV6-3	ASSAPLAGGSGANVLT
15	TRBV6-1	ASSERYGTTSNYGYT
13	TRBV4-3	ASSPDPAGVDTQY
14	TRBV4-1	ASPQQAVGGGETQY
13	TRBV5-1	ASMRTGVRTGELF
11	TRBV12-3/TRBV12-4	ASSHKAVQPQH
12	TRBV7-2	ASSRDRALDTQY
9	TRBV2	ASMGREGYT
15	TRBV5-6	ASSLEGFGATNEKLF
12	TRBV5-6	ASSLFQGSQPQH
12	TRBV7-9	ASSELLNTGELF
15	TRBV3-1/TRBV3-2	ASSQGDGRGVGEKLF
12	TRBV6-5	ASSREYSGNTIY
12	TRBV6-5	ASKWTSGSYEQY
12	TRBV25-1	ASMKAGSYNEQF
13	TRBV6-5	ASSLEGGYNSPLH
15	TRBV5-1	ASSYGTSGESTDTQY
11	TRBV6-6	ASRQGSNEKLF
13	TRBV5-1	ASSGETGPADTQY
13	TRBV11-2	ASSPSGRGNTEAF
12	TRBV6-4	ASSRQGRDTEAF
10	TRBV2	ASSDGDEKLF
14	TRBV7-8	ASSLIRGGGPYEQY
13	TRBV6-1	ASSEQGGSGYGYT
15	TRBV7-2	ASSPRGLGGGNQPQH
9	TRBV7-9	ASSFGHEQY
15	TRBV5-1	ASSSMPWTGTNEKLF
10	TRBV10-3	AISVSSYEQY
13	TRBV5-1	ASSYSGGAYNEQF
12	TRBV12-5	ASGLRSTNEKLF
10	TRBV10-2	ASSERAGTQY
12	TRBV5-4	ASSRGGPYNEQF
13	TRBV3-1/TRBV3-2	ASSQVTGLNEKLF
12	TRBV6-5	ASSYRSYTGELF
11	TRBV5-1	ATRWGDTDTQY
13	TRBV5-1	ASSLRTGGRYEQY
15	TRBV5-1	ASSLVPQGAGTDTQY
12	TRBV5-5	ASSRGQGHYEQY
12	TRBV6-4	ASSEQGAVSPLH
13	TRBV7-9	ASSLTTGGDYGYT
17	TRBV5-5	ASSRLGAGGPTNTGELF
14	TRBV4-1	ASSPSLSPLPETQY
12	TRBV18	ASSPDLTAYGYT
9	TRBV6-5	ASFAGGTQY
12	TRBV7-8	ASSYTQYNSPLH
12	TRBV3-1/TRBV3-2	ASSQGLKSSPLH
13	TRBV19	ASSQPSGPTDTQY
10	TRBV5-1	ASSLGFHEQY
12	TRBV6-5	ATRQGTGANVLT
13	TRBV5-1	ASSPDGRPPYEQY
17	TRBV18	ASSLVASGRVPLAYEQY
13	TRBV5-1	ASSLGATPNTEAF
12	TRBV5-1	ASSFLDGADTQY
11	TRBV12-3/TRBV12-4	ASTLRGGETQY
11	TRBV2	ASSGGGYNEQF